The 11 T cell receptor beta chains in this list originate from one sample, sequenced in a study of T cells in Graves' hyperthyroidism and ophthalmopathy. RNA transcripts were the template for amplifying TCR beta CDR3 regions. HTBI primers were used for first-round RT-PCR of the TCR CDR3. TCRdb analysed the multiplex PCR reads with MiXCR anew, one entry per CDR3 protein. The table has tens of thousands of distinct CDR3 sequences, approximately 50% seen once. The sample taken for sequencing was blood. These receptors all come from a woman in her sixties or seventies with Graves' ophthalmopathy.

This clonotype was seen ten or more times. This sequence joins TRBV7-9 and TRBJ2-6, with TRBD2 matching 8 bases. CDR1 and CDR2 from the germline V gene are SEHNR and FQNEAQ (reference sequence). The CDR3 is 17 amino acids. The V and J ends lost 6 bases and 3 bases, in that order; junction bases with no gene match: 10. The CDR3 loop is CASRSNGRAYGANVLTF. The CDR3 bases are TGTGCCAGCAGGAGTAACGGGAGGGCCTATGGGGCCAACGTCCTGACTTTC.

CDR3 loop: CAISESGDNTEAFF. For the CDR3, the DNA is TGTGCCATCAGTGAGTCAGGGGATAACACTGAAGCTTTCTTT. The chain joins TRBV10-3 to TRBJ1-1, with D possibly being TRBD1 (5 bases). Trimming cost V 0 bases and J 2 bases, with 7 bases left between them. The length of the CDR3 is 14 residues. Germline lookup yields CDR1 ENHRY and CDR2 SYGVKD.

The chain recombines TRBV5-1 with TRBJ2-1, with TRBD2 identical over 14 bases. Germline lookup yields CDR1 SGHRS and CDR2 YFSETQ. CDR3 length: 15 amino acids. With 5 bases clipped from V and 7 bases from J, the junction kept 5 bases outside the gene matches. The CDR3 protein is CASRTSGRAGNEQFF. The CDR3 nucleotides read TGCGCCAGCAGGACTAGCGGGAGGGCGGGGAATGAGCAGTTCTTC.

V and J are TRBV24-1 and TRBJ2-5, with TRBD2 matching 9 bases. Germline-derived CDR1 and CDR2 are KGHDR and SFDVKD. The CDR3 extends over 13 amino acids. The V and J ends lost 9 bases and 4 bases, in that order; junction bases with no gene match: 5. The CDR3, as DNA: TGTGCCACCCAGGCTAGCGGGATAGAGACCCAGTACTTC. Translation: CATQASGIETQYF.

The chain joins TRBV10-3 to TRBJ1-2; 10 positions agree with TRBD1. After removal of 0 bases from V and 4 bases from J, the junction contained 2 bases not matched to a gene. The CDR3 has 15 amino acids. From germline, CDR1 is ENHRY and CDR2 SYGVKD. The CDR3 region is CAISESGTGVYGYTF. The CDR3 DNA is TGTGCCATCAGTGAGTCCGGGACAGGGGTCTATGGCTACACCTTC.

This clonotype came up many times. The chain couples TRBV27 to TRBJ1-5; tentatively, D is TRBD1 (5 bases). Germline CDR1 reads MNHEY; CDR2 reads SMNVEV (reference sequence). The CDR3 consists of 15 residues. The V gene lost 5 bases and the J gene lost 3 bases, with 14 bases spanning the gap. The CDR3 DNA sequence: TGTGCCAGCAGTCCCCGGGGGGGGAACAATCAGCCCCAGCATTTT. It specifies CASSPRGGNNQPQHF.

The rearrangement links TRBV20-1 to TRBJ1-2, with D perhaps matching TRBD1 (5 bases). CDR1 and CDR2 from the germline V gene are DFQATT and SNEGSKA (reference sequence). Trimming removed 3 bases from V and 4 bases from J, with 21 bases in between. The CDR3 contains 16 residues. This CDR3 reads CSASSLSGTSTYGYTF. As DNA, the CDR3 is TGCAGTGCTAGTTCGCTTTCGGGGACTTCAACCTATGGCTACACCTTC.

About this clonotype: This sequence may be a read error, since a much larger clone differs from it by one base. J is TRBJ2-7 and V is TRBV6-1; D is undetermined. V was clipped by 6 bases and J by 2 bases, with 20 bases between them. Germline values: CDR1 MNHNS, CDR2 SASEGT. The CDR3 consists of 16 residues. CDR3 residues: CASSPGTRSRAYEQYF. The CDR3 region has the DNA TGTGCCAGCAGCCCTGGTACGCGGTCCCGCGCCTACGAGCAGTACTTC.

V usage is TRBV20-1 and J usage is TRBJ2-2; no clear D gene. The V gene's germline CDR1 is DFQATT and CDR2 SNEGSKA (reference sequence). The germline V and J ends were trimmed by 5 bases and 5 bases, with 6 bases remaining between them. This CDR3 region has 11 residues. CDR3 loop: CSAARTGELFF. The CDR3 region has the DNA TGCAGTGCTGCGAGAACCGGGGAGCTGTTTTTT.

CDR3 in DNA: TGTGCCAGCAGCTTCCGGGACATGGGACCCGAGCAGTACTTC. Translated: CASSFRDMGPEQYF. This chain joins TRBV7-6 and TRBJ2-7; TRBD1 is a possible D gene (6 bases). The germline V and J ends were trimmed by 3 bases and 6 bases, with 15 bases remaining between them. The germline V gene has CDR1 SGHVS and CDR2 FNYEAQ. CDR3 length: 14 residues. Supplemented by reference TRBV7-6 and TRBJ2-7, the full variable domain reads GAGVSQSPRYKVTKRGQDVALRCDPISGHVSLYWYRQALGQGPEFLTYFNYEAQQDKSGLPNDRFSAERPEGSISTLTIQRTEQRDSAMYRCASSFRDMGPEQYFGPGTRLTVT.

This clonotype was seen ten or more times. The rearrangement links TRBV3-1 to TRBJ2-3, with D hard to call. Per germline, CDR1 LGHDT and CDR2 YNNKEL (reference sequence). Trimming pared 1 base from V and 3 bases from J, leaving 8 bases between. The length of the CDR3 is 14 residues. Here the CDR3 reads CASSQGGRTDTQYF. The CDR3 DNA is TGTGCCAGCAGCCAAGGTGGGCGGACAGATACGCAGTATTTT.